This is a list of T cell receptor beta chains from one sample in a study of spatial heterogeneity in lung cancer. MiXCR, applied by TCRdb to the 5' RACE reads, yields one record per CDR3 protein. The profile shows 15,000 or so distinct CDR3 sequences, under 14% of them singletons. The sequenced sample was PBMCs, obtained at surgery. The receptors were gathered from a female donor with early-stage non-small cell lung cancer. The CDR3 runs from the conserved cysteine through the conserved F or W. D genes are given only for firm matches. Not every row has a clone size; where given, it reads once, few, many or a size class.

D: .
J: TRBJ2-5
size: many
V: TRBV18
DNA: TGTGCCAGCTCACCACCGCCGGGCGGAGAGACCCAGTACTTC
CDR3: CASSPPPGGETQYF

D: TRBD2
J: TRBJ2-3
size: many
V: TRBV28
DNA: TGTGCCAGCAGTTTGTCGAGCGGGGGGGCCTCAGATACGCAGTATTTT
CDR3: CASSLSSGGASDTQYF

D: .
J: TRBJ2-7
size: many
V: TRBV27
DNA: TGTGCCAGCAGAAGCCCTATAACAGGGTCCTACGAGCAGTACTTC
CDR3: CASRSPITGSYEQYF

D: TRBD1
J: TRBJ2-2
size: .
V: TRBV6-5
DNA: TGTGCCAGCAGTCGGACAGGGGCTCGAACCGGGGAGCTGTTTTTT
CDR3: CASSRTGARTGELFF

D: .
J: TRBJ1-4
size: many
V: TRBV28
DNA: TGTGCCAGCAGTTCAACTAATGAAAAACTGTTTTTT
CDR3: CASSSTNEKLFF

D: .
J: TRBJ2-5
size: .
V: TRBV12-3/TRBV12-4
DNA: TGTGCCTGCAGTTTAGGAAAAGAGACCCAGTACTTC
CDR3: CACSLGKETQYF

D: .
J: TRBJ2-7
size: many
V: TRBV2
DNA: TGTGCCAGCAGTGAGCCGAACTTCTACGAGCAGTACTTC
CDR3: CASSEPNFYEQYF

D: .
J: TRBJ2-1
size: few
V: TRBV7-2
DNA: TGTGCCAGCAGCTTAGGTTCCGGGTACAATGAGCAGTTCTTC
CDR3: CASSLGSGYNEQFF

D: TRBD2
J: TRBJ2-7
size: many
V: TRBV20-1
DNA: TGCAGTGCTAGAGTAGCTAGCGGGGGGCTCTCGGTCGAGCAGTACTTC
CDR3: CSARVASGGLSVEQYF

D: .
J: TRBJ2-7
size: .
V: TRBV23-1
DNA: TGCGCCAGCAGTTCCCGGGACAAAACGGACTACGAGCAGTACTTC
CDR3: CASSSRDKTDYEQYF

D: .
J: TRBJ1-6
size: many
V: TRBV2
DNA: TGTGCCAGCAGCGAACAGGGTTTGAATTCACCCCTCCACTTT
CDR3: CASSEQGLNSPLHF

D: .
J: TRBJ2-3
size: few
V: TRBV7-9
DNA: TGTGCCAGCAGCTTAGCTGGTAGCGCCTATGGGACAGATACGCAGTATTTT
CDR3: CASSLAGSAYGTDTQYF

D: .
J: TRBJ1-4
size: .
V: TRBV3-1
DNA: TGTGCCAGCAGACAGAATGACGGTGGTAATGAAAAACTGTTTTTT
CDR3: CASRQNDGGNEKLFF

D: .
J: TRBJ2-5
size: .
V: TRBV21-1
DNA: TGTGCCAGCAGCCCGCCCGGGGGCCTTATGGTGGAGACCCAGTACTTC
CDR3: CASSPPGGLMVETQYF

D: TRBD1
J: TRBJ1-2
size: .
V: TRBV6-5
DNA: TGTGCCAGCAGCCTACAGGGACAGGGGGGCGCAGCTTCTTATGGCTACACCTTC
CDR3: CASSLQGQGGAASYGYTF

D: TRBD1
J: TRBJ2-1
size: many
V: TRBV5-1
DNA: TGCGCCAGCCGCTTCCGGGACAGCGTCGGGAATGAGCAGTTCTTC
CDR3: CASRFRDSVGNEQFF

D: .
J: TRBJ1-5
size: many
V: TRBV12-3/TRBV12-4
DNA: TGTGCCAGCTCTGCCGGCTTAGGAGTCCAGCATTTT
CDR3: CASSAGLGVQHF

D: .
J: TRBJ2-1
size: medium-sized
V: TRBV6-5
DNA: TGTGCCAGCAGTTACTGGCAGGGTGGCAATGAGCAGTTCTTC
CDR3: CASSYWQGGNEQFF

D: .
J: TRBJ1-4
size: many
V: TRBV7-9
DNA: TGTGCCAGCAGCTTAGAAGGCCAGAGTGGGGAAAAACTGTTTTTT
CDR3: CASSLEGQSGEKLFF

D: .
J: TRBJ1-1
size: many
V: TRBV9
DNA: TGTGCCAGCAGCCCGACCGGATTGAAGAACACTGAAGCTTTCTTT
CDR3: CASSPTGLKNTEAFF

D: TRBD1
J: TRBJ2-1
size: many
V: TRBV5-1
DNA: TGCGCCAGCAAGGCTCCAGGGGGCCATGAGCAGTTCTTC
CDR3: CASKAPGGHEQFF

D: .
J: TRBJ1-1
size: few
V: TRBV7-9
DNA: TGTGCCAGCAGCTCCTGGGCAGACCCACGTACGAACACTGAAGCTTTCTTT
CDR3: CASSSWADPRTNTEAFF

D: TRBD2
J: TRBJ2-3
size: many
V: TRBV2
DNA: TGTGCCAGCAGGACCGGACTAGCGGGGATTTCTAGCACAGATACGCAGTATTTT
CDR3: CASRTGLAGISSTDTQYF

D: .
J: TRBJ1-6
size: many
V: TRBV7-8
DNA: TGTGCCAGCAGCTTACCAGCTAACCACTCCTATAATTCACCCCTCCACTTT
CDR3: CASSLPANHSYNSPLHF

D: .
J: TRBJ2-3
size: .
V: TRBV3-1
DNA: TGTGCCAGCAGCCCAGTGGCCGGACTTCCTAGCACAGATACGCAGTATTTT
CDR3: CASSPVAGLPSTDTQYF

D: .
J: TRBJ2-5
size: many
V: TRBV19
DNA: TGTGCCAGTAAACCCGGTGGGCCACAAGAGACCCAGTACTTC
CDR3: CASKPGGPQETQYF

D: .
J: TRBJ2-3
size: many
V: TRBV6-5
DNA: TGTGCCAGCAGTTACTCGGGCGGGGAAAGCGATACGCAGTATTTT
CDR3: CASSYSGGESDTQYF